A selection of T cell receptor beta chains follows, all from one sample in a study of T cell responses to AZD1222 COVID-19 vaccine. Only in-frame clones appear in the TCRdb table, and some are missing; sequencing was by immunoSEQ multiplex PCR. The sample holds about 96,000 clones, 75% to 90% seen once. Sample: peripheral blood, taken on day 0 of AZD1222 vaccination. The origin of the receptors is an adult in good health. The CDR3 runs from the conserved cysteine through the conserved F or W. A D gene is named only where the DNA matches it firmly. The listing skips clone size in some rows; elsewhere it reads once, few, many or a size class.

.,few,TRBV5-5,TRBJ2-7,CASSSEGLGEQYF,TGTGCCAGCAGCTCGGAGGGTTTGGGCGAGCAGTACTTC
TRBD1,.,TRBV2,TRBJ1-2,CASSDRQGTSGYTF,TGTGCCAGCAGTGACCGACAGGGGACAAGTGGCTACACCTTC
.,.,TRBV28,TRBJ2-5,CASSLSRAQETQYF,TGTGCCAGCAGTTTATCCCGGGCCCAAGAGACCCAGTACTTC
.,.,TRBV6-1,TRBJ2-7,CASSEGVQSSYEQYF,TGTGCCAGCAGTGAAGGGGTACAGTCCTCCTACGAGCAGTACTTC
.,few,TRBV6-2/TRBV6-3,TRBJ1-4,CASSRLDGNEKLFF,TGTGCCAGCAGCCGCCTCGACGGGAATGAAAAACTGTTTTTT
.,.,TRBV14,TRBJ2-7,CASSHTGQLYEQYF,TGTGCCAGCAGCCACACTGGACAGCTCTACGAGCAGTACTTC
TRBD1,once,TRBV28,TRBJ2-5,CASKHTGGWETQYF,TGTGCCAGCAAACACACAGGGGGCTGGGAGACCCAGTACTTC
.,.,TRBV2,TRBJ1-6,CASSLNRATNSPLHF,TGTGCCAGCAGTTTAAACCGGGCCACCAATTCACCCCTCCACTTT
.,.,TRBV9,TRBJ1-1,CASSVVGDSNTEAFF,TGTGCCAGCAGCGTAGTTGGAGATTCGAACACTGAAGCTTTCTTT
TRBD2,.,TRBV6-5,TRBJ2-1,CASSYKSSGRNEQFF,TGTGCCAGCAGTTACAAGAGTAGCGGGAGGAATGAGCAGTTCTTC
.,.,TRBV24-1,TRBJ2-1,CATSDQAGSVYNEQFF,TGTGCCACCAGTGATCAGGCCGGTTCGGTCTACAATGAGCAGTTCTTC
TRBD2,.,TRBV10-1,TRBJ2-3,CASSERLAACTDTQYF,TGCGCCAGCAGTGAAAGGCTAGCGGCCTGCACAGATACGCAGTATTTT
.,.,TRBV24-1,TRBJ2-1,CATSDPGRHEQFF,TGTGCCACCAGTGACCCGGGTAGGCATGAGCAGTTCTTC
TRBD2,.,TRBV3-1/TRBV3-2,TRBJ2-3,CASSQGRGTSGADTQYF,TGTGCCAGCAGCCAAGGTAGAGGGACTAGCGGTGCGGATACGCAGTATTTT
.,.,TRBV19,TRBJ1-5,CASSIWQGSGVDQPQHF,TGTGCCAGTAGTATTTGGCAGGGGTCTGGAGTTGATCAGCCCCAGCATTTT
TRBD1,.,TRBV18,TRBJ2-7,CASSPRTGSFYEQYF,TGTGCCAGCTCACCACGGACAGGGAGCTTCTACGAGCAGTACTTC
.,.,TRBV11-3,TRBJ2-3,CASSPTRTDTQYF,TGTGCCAGCAGCCCCACCCGCACAGATACGCAGTATTTT
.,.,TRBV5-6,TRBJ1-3,CASSLRAARSGNTIYF,TGTGCCAGCAGCTTGCGGGCCGCCCGCTCTGGAAACACCATATATTTT
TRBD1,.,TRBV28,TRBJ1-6,CASSRGQENSPLHF,TGTGCCAGCAGCCGTGGACAGGAGAATTCACCCCTCCACTTT
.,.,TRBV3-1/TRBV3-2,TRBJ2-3,CASSHGADTQYF,TGTGCCAGCAGCCATGGGGCGGATACGCAGTATTTT
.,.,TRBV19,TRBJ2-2,CASSIDGMGGLFF,TGTGCCAGTAGTATTGACGGGATGGGAGGGCTGTTTTTT
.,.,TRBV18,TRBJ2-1,CASSPPSYNEQFF,TGTGCCAGCTCACCACCCTCGTACAATGAGCAGTTCTTC
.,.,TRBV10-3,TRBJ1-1,CAGSGGWATEAFF,TGTGCCGGCAGCGGGGGGTGGGCGACTGAAGCTTTCTTT